These T cell receptor beta chains were read from a single sample in a study of blood T cell repertoires in COVID-19. The protocol was immunoSEQ multiplex PCR, while the TCRdb copy is restricted to in-frame clones and leaves out a portion. The table lists fewer than 55,000 clones, 82% of them singletons. The sequenced sample consisted of peripheral blood. The source is a human donor with acute or convalescent COVID-19. The donor label of this sample is uncertain. Each CDR3 is given with its conserved first and last residue.

j_call v_call cdr3_aa
TRBJ1-3 TRBV6-5 CASVSSGNTIYF
TRBJ1-5 TRBV18 CASSTGAQGAGQPQHF
TRBJ2-5 TRBV5-1 CASSPRKRGAQETQYF
TRBJ1-5 TRBV28 CASSLILRDRDDSNQPQHF
TRBJ1-1 TRBV5-1 CASSFQGNTEAFF
TRBJ1-1 TRBV5-6 CASSLGTTSEAFF
TRBJ1-5 TRBV6-5 CASRTNVWQPQHF
TRBJ2-6 TRBV6-6 CAYRQVTSGANVLTF
TRBJ2-3 TRBV7-9 CASSWLAGGTDTQYF
TRBJ2-6 TRBV11-2 CASSLQGAGANVLTF
TRBJ1-2 TRBV19 CASRGTEMRGTNYGYTF
TRBJ2-3 TRBV7-3 CASSASQADTQYF
TRBJ1-1 TRBV3-1/TRBV3-2 CASGAGGWTEAFF
TRBJ1-1 TRBV28 CASRGGGEGTEAFF
TRBJ1-4 TRBV19 CASRAGGNNEKLFF
TRBJ1-2 TRBV14 CASSQVGSDYGYTF
TRBJ2-1 TRBV7-9 CASTFEGGPRNEQFF
TRBJ2-7 TRBV9 CASSAGGAATDEQYF
TRBJ2-1 TRBV7-2 CASSSIAGSSYNEQFF
TRBJ2-7 TRBV11-3 CASSFQGSYEQYF